The next 12 T cell receptor beta chains were all read from a single sample in a study of blood T cell repertoires in COVID-19. Sequencing used immunoSEQ multiplex PCR; TCRdb keeps in-frame clones, though not all of them. The sample holds approximately 200,000 clones, 80% to 90% seen once. The material sequenced was peripheral blood. The receptors were gathered from a man in his sixties with acute or convalescent COVID-19.

This chain joins TRBV7-2 and TRBJ1-6; D remains ambiguous. V dropped 4 bases and J dropped 9 bases, with 13 bases sitting between them. Germline CDR1 SGHTA, CDR2 FQGNSA. The CDR3 extends over 14 amino acids. The CDR3 reads CASSSRSAGSPLHF. The CDR3 DNA follows: TGTGCCAGCAGCTCGCGATCGGCGGGTTCACCCCTCCACTTT.

V is TRBV5-1 and J is TRBJ1-2; TRBD1 might be the D (5 bases). Deletions cut 0 bases from V and 3 bases from J, with 12 bases between. There are 15 residues in the CDR3. The germline gives CDR1 SGHRS, CDR2 YFSETQ. The CDR3: CASSLAGRSDYGYTF. CDR3 DNA: TGCGCCAGCAGCTTGGCAGGGCGGTCTGACTATGGCTACACCTTC.

The J gene is TRBJ2-1, the V gene TRBV5-5, with TRBD1 matching 8 bases. CDR1 and CDR2 (germline): SGHKS, YYEKEE (reference sequence). Germline trimming cut 6 bases from V and 5 bases from J; bases unmatched to any gene: 16. The CDR3 extends over 17 amino acids. CDR3 sequence reads: CASTRNRGTGQNNEQFF. In DNA, the CDR3 is TGTGCCAGCACCAGAAACCGAGGGACAGGTCAGAACAATGAGCAGTTCTTC.

The chain couples TRBV19 to TRBJ2-7; 10 nucleotides agree with TRBD2. V lost 3 bases and J lost 6; bases outside the gene matches: 8. The CDR3 totals 15 residues. Germline CDR1 reads LNHDA; CDR2 reads SQIVND (reference sequence). In DNA form, the CDR3 reads TGTGCCAGTAGTATTTTCTGGCTAGCGGGAGTCGAGCAGTACTTC. Its translation: CASSIFWLAGVEQYF.

The genes are TRBV5-1 and TRBJ2-3; D is perhaps TRBD2 (5 bases). This CDR3 contains 19 residues. From germline, CDR1 is SGHRS and CDR2 YFSETQ. The ends were cut back, 0 bases at V and 0 bases at J, with 20 bases in the middle. The CDR3 reads CASSLAIFSRGTSTDTQYF. The CDR3 DNA follows: TGCGCCAGCAGCTTGGCCATTTTTTCTCGGGGAACTAGCACAGATACGCAGTATTTT. The whole variable domain, filled in from reference TRBV5-1 and TRBJ2-3, reads KAGVTQTPRYLIKTRGQQVTLSCSPISGHRSVSWYQQTPGQGLQFLFEYFSETQRNKGNFPGRFSGRQFSNSRSEMNVSTLELGDSALYLCASSLAIFSRGTSTDTQYFGPGTRLTVL.

The chain links TRBV10-3 to TRBJ1-2; TRBD1 agrees at 9 bases. The germline CDR1 and CDR2 sequences are ENHRY and SYGVKD. This CDR3 region has 16 residues. After removal of 2 bases from V and 7 bases from J, the junction contained 11 bases not matched to a gene. CDR3 nucleotide sequence: TGTGCCATCAGTGAGATTAGCGGGACAGGGTTGTCTGGCTACACCTTC. Translated: CAISEISGTGLSGYTF.

The gene calls are TRBV19 and TRBJ1-5, with TRBD1 as a possible D gene (5 bases). V was trimmed by 1 base and J by 5 bases, leaving 6 bases between them. Germline V gene data show CDR1 as LNHDA and CDR2 as SQIVND (reference sequence). CDR3 size: 13 residues. The CDR3 region is CASSIGGDQPQHF. DNA for the CDR3: TGTGCCAGTAGTATAGGGGGGGATCAGCCCCAGCATTTT.

The CDR3 DNA is TGTGCCATCAGTTCAACAGGGGGCGAGCGTGAAAAACTGTTTTTT. Translation gives CAISSTGGEREKLFF. The chain is built from TRBV10-3 and TRBJ1-4; 9 positions agree with TRBD1. This CDR3 has 15 residues. With 5 bases clipped from V and 7 bases from J, the junction kept 8 bases outside the gene matches. Looked up from germline, CDR1 is ENHRY and CDR2 is SYGVKD.

This chain connects TRBV18 to TRBJ2-7; 7 bases match TRBD2. The trim removed 5 bases at V and 5 bases at J, leaving 9 bases unmatched. Germline-derived CDR1 and CDR2 are KGHSH and LQKENI. This CDR3 has 14 amino acids. CDR3 bases: TGTGCCAGCTCAGACACAAGCGGGGAAAACGAGCAGTACTTC. This gives the protein CASSDTSGENEQYF.

DNA for the CDR3: TGCAGCGTTACCGCGGGACTTTCAGATACGCAGTATTTT. Its protein is CSVTAGLSDTQYF. The chain uses TRBV29-1 and TRBJ2-3, with D possibly matching TRBD2 (6 bases). The CDR3 loop spans 13 amino acids. Germline V CDR1 and CDR2: SQVTM, ANQGSEA. Trimming pared 5 bases from V and 4 bases from J, leaving 13 bases between.

The chain is built from TRBV5-6 and TRBJ2-3; D is possibly TRBD2 (6 bases). CDR3 length: 13 amino acids. Germline CDR1 is SGHDT and CDR2 is YYEEEE. V lost 4 bases, J lost 12 bases, and 18 bases lay in between. CDR3: CASSMMIAVPQYF. The CDR3 DNA follows: TGTGCCAGCAGCATGATGATAGCGGTACCCCAGTATTTT.

V usage is TRBV5-1 and J usage is TRBJ2-7; D gene unclear. V was pared by 0 bases and J by 6 bases, with 13 bases between. This CDR3 has 14 amino acids. Germline assignment: CDR1 SGHRS and CDR2 YFSETQ. The CDR3: CASSLESRSGEQYF. The CDR3 DNA follows: TGCGCCAGCAGCTTGGAAAGCCGATCGGGCGAGCAGTACTTC.